A single sample is the source of the 23 T cell receptor beta chains below, sequenced in a study of CD8+ T cells in alopecia areata. cDNA prepared by RNA extraction and subsequent reverse transcription served as the template for sequencing. Some clones are missing from TCRdb's copy, which holds only in-frame ones; the method was immunoSEQ multiplex PCR. Of approximately 99,000 clones listed, roughly 59% are singletons. The sequenced material came from CD8+ T cells sorted from blood. These receptor sequences come from a human donor in good health.

J is TRBJ2-5 and V is TRBV7-9; 12 nucleotides agree with TRBD2. The CDR3 runs 19 residues. V was pared by 0 bases and J by 0 bases, with 8 bases of the junction left unmatched. Germline V CDR1 and CDR2: SEHNR, FQNEAQ (reference sequence). The CDR3 region has the DNA TGTGCCAGCAGCTTAGCGGGACTAGCGGGTGGGACCTACCAAGAGACCCAGTACTTC. Its protein product is CASSLAGLAGGTYQETQYF. Supplemented by reference TRBV7-9 and TRBJ2-5, the full variable domain reads DTGVSQNPRHKITKRGQNVTFRCDPISEHNRLYWYRQTLGQGPEFLTYFQNEAQLEKSRLLSDRFSAERPKGSFSTLEIQRTEQGDSAMYLCASSLAGLAGGTYQETQYFGPGTRLLVL.

This rearrangement joins TRBV2 to TRBJ1-2; D is uncertain. Trimming took off 1 base at V and 0 bases at J, with 9 bases between the two ends. The CDR3 is 15 residues long. CDR1 is SNHLY, CDR2 FYNNEI, per germline. CDR3 coding DNA: TGTGCCAGCAGTGAAGAGACCGTAGCTAACTATGGCTACACCTTC. Translating gives CASSEETVANYGYTF. Drawing the rest from reference TRBV2 and TRBJ1-2, the complete variable domain is EPEVTQTPSHQVTQMGQEVILRCVPISNHLYFYWYRQILGQKVEFLVSFYNNEISEKSEIFDDQFSVERPDGSNFTLKIRSTKLEDSAMYFCASSEETVANYGYTFGSGTRLTVV.

This chain links TRBV7-2 with TRBJ2-3, with D perhaps being TRBD1 or TRBD2 (5 bases each). Per the germline V gene, CDR1 is SGHTA and CDR2 is FQGNSA. The V and J ends lost 1 base and 2 bases respectively, with 7 bases between them. The CDR3 totals 14 residues. In DNA form, the CDR3 reads TGTGCCAGCAGCTTAGTGGGGGTCACAGATACGCAGTATTTT. It encodes CASSLVGVTDTQYF.

The gene calls are TRBV6-5 and TRBJ2-2; no clear D gene. From germline, CDR1 is MNHEY and CDR2 SVGAGI. V lost 2 bases to trimming and J lost 8 bases, with 3 bases between them. The CDR3 is made up of 11 amino acids. Here the CDR3 reads CASSYRGELFF. The CDR3 DNA sequence: TGTGCCAGCAGTTACCGGGGGGAGCTGTTTTTT.

The CDR3 reads CAIPDRGGYTF. The CDR3, as DNA: TGTGCCATCCCGGACAGGGGCGGCTACACCTTC. The J gene is TRBJ1-2, the V gene TRBV13; 9 bases align to TRBD1. CDR1 and CDR2 from the germline V gene are PRHDT and FYEKMQ (reference sequence). CDR3 length equals 11 residues. J gave up 8 bases and V 10 bases, and 5 bases lay outside the gene matches. The full variable domain, completed using reference TRBV13 and TRBJ1-2, is AAGVIQSPRHLIKEKRETATLKCYPIPRHDTVYWYQQGPGQDPQFLISFYEKMQSDKGSIPDRFSAQQFSDYHSELNMSSLELGDSALYFCAIPDRGGYTFGSGTRLTVV.

This chain links TRBV7-2 with TRBJ2-7; D call uncertain. V lost 1 base and J 3 bases, leaving 13 bases between the germline ends. The CDR3 sequence is 15 residues long. Germline V gene sequence: CDR1 SGHTA, CDR2 FQGNSA. The CDR3 region has the DNA TGTGCCAGCAGCTTAGTCGGATGGGGTCACTACGAGCAGTACTTC. Encoded protein: CASSLVGWGHYEQYF.

The count of this clone is one. The J gene is TRBJ1-4, the V gene TRBV4-1; D remains ambiguous. There are 15 residues in the CDR3. Deletions cut 2 bases from V and 5 bases from J, with 12 bases between. In germline, CDR1 is MGHRA, CDR2 YSYEKL. The CDR3 DNA sequence: TGCGCCAGCAGCCAATTTGCCCTTGGGAATGAAAAACTGTTTTTT. This codes for CASSQFALGNEKLFF.

V and J are TRBV11-3 and TRBJ2-3, with TRBD2 matching 10 bases. The V segment lost 5 bases and the J segment 4 bases; nucleotides outside the gene matches: 9. Germline V gives CDR1 SGHNT, CDR2 YENEEA. The CDR3 spans 16 residues. CDR3 sequence (DNA): TGTGCCAGCAGCCTCCGAGGGACTAGCGACTCAGATACGCAGTATTTT. The encoded protein is CASSLRGTSDSDTQYF.

The chain carries TRBV2 and TRBJ1-5; maybe TRBD1 (5 bases). Trimming pared 3 bases from V and 5 bases from J, leaving 11 bases between. Germline lookup yields CDR1 SNHLY and CDR2 FYNNEI. The CDR3 runs 14 residues. CDR3 amino acids: CASSESGWYQPQHF. The DNA for the CDR3 is TGTGCCAGCAGTGAGTCAGGGTGGTATCAGCCCCAGCATTTT.

V is TRBV4-3 and J is TRBJ2-3; TRBD1 matches at 7 bases. The CDR3 runs to 16 residues. V was pared by 0 bases and J by 1 base, with 4 bases of the junction left unmatched. The V gene's germline CDR1 is LGHNA and CDR2 YSLEER. The CDR3, as DNA: TGCGCCAGCAGCCAAGAAGGGGACAGTCGCACAGATACGCAGTATTTT. Amino acid sequence: CASSQEGDSRTDTQYF.

The CDR3: CASSQTGALTEAFF. CDR3 coding DNA: TGTGCCAGCAGCCAGACAGGGGCCCTCACTGAAGCTTTCTTT. The V call is TRBV11-2, the J call TRBJ1-1; 8 bases align to TRBD1. V lost 5 bases, J lost 4 bases, and 6 bases stayed unmatched. The CDR3 covers 14 residues. Germline CDR1 is SGHAT and CDR2 is FQNNGV.

V usage is TRBV5-6 and J usage is TRBJ2-6; 9 nucleotides match TRBD1. The CDR3 totals 15 residues. After removal of 2 bases from V and 9 bases from J, the junction contained 6 bases not matched to a gene. Germline lookup yields CDR1 SGHDT and CDR2 YYEEEE. The CDR3 DNA is TGTGCCAGCAGCTTAGGGACAGGGCTATTCAACGTCCTGACTTTC. This sequence encodes CASSLGTGLFNVLTF.

The V gene is TRBV27, the J gene TRBJ2-3, with no clear D. The ends were cut back, 6 bases at V and 2 bases at J, with 15 bases in the middle. The CDR3 loop spans 15 amino acids. Germline V gives CDR1 MNHEY, CDR2 SMNVEV (reference sequence). CDR3 DNA sequence: TGTGCCAGCAGGGCAACTGTGTATAACACAGATACGCAGTATTTT. Its protein is CASRATVYNTDTQYF.

This clone appeared a few times. The genes are TRBV15 and TRBJ2-5; D is perhaps TRBD1 (6 bases). The V gene's germline CDR1 is LNHNV and CDR2 YYDKDF (reference sequence). V lost 0 bases to trimming and J lost 4 bases, with 15 bases between them. This CDR3 spans 16 amino acids. The CDR3 sequence: CATSRDGARGRETQYF. In DNA form, the CDR3 reads TGTGCCACCAGCAGAGATGGGGCCAGGGGTAGAGAGACCCAGTACTTC.

Note on this clone: A read error may account for a junction end that differs from germline. The rearrangement links TRBV4-1 to TRBJ2-6; D remains unclear. Per the germline V gene, CDR1 is MGHRA and CDR2 is YSYEKL. This CDR3 contains 16 residues. CDR3 loop: CASSQDQSQGANVLTF. The CDR3 nucleotides are TGTGCCAGCAGCCAAGATCAGAGTCAAGGGGCCAACGTCCTGACTTTC.

This clone was recorded a few times. V and J are TRBV9 and TRBJ1-1; D is uncertain. The CDR3 has 13 amino acids. In germline, CDR1 is SGDLS, CDR2 YYNGEE. V was clipped by 0 bases and J by 3 bases, with 6 bases between them. The CDR3 region has the DNA TGTGCCAGCAGCGTAGTTTCCGACACTGAAGCTTTCTTT. Translation gives CASSVVSDTEAFF.

This rearrangement joins TRBV4-2 to TRBJ1-1; D call uncertain. The CDR3 consists of 15 residues. Trimming shortened V by 4 bases and J by 4 bases, and 16 bases separated the two germline ends. Germline V CDR1 and CDR2: LGHNA, YNFKEQ. The CDR3 spells CASSPTIEGSTEAFF. The CDR3 DNA follows: TGTGCCAGCAGCCCAACTATCGAGGGAAGCACTGAAGCTTTCTTT.

This sequence joins TRBV13 and TRBJ1-1; D is perhaps TRBD1 (6 bases). The germline V gene has CDR1 PRHDT and CDR2 FYEKMQ (reference sequence). Trimming stripped 7 bases from V and 5 bases from J, with 14 bases between. The CDR3 runs to 13 residues. The CDR3 loop reads CASNLRGRTEAFF. The CDR3, as DNA: TGTGCCAGCAACCTCAGGGGAAGGACTGAAGCTTTCTTT.

This clone has only a few counts. The rearrangement links TRBV7-9 to TRBJ1-1; maybe TRBD1 (5 bases). Germline values: CDR1 SEHNR, CDR2 FQNEAQ (reference sequence). Deletions cut 3 bases from V and 6 bases from J, with 14 bases between. This CDR3 contains 14 residues. CDR3 loop: CASSFSARVAEAFF. CDR3 nucleotide sequence: TGTGCCAGCAGCTTCAGCGCCAGGGTCGCTGAAGCTTTCTTT.

The rearrangement uses TRBV4-3 and TRBJ2-7; the D call may be TRBD1 or TRBD2 (5 bases each). The CDR3 sequence is 16 residues long. V was cut by 1 base and J by 3 bases, with 16 bases left in between. Germline CDR1 and CDR2: LGHNA and YSLEER. The CDR3 DNA reads as TGCGCCAGCAGCCAAGCCGGGACCGAGCAAGGCTACGAGCAGTACTTC. Protein: CASSQAGTEQGYEQYF.

This clone has a handful of counts. V is TRBV19 and J is TRBJ2-3; weak D call: TRBD2 (6 bases). Germline-derived CDR1 and CDR2 are LNHDA and SQIVND (reference sequence). Trimming removed 5 bases at V and 3 bases at J, with 12 bases between. The CDR3 spans 14 residues. DNA of the CDR3: TGTGCCAGTAGTTCGGGAGTCGGAACAGATACGCAGTATTTT. Protein sequence: CASSSGVGTDTQYF.

V gene TRBV28 combines with J gene TRBJ2-1; TRBD2 agrees at 9 bases. The V segment lost 3 bases and the J segment 4 bases; nucleotides outside the gene matches: 1. The CDR3 is made up of 14 amino acids. Germline values: CDR1 MDHEN, CDR2 SYDVKM. The CDR3 sequence is CASSLTSGYNEQFF. DNA for the CDR3: TGTGCCAGCAGTTTGACTAGCGGATACAATGAGCAGTTCTTC.

This clone was counted a few times. This chain connects TRBV7-9 to TRBJ1-3; tentative D call: TRBD1 (5 bases). Germline lookup yields CDR1 SEHNR and CDR2 FQNEAQ (reference sequence). CDR3 length: 14 residues. Trimming stripped 5 bases from V and 2 bases from J, with 10 bases between. CDR3 sequence (DNA): TGTGCCAGCAGCCCGCAGACAGCTGGAAACACCATATATTTT. It is translated as CASSPQTAGNTIYF. Drawing the rest from reference TRBV7-9 and TRBJ1-3, the complete variable domain is DTGVSQNPRHKITKRGQNVTFRCDPISEHNRLYWYRQTLGQGPEFLTYFQNEAQLEKSRLLSDRFSAERPKGSFSTLEIQRTEQGDSAMYLCASSPQTAGNTIYFGEGSWLTVV.